One and the same sample provided the 10 T cell receptor beta chains below, sequenced in a study of blood T cell repertoires in COVID-19. Clones were sequenced by immunoSEQ multiplex PCR, and TCRdb holds only the in-frame ones, with some missing. This sample carries about 150,000 clones, around 81% of them seen once, and the ten largest clones take roughly 4.7%. Sequenced: peripheral blood. The origin of the receptors is a woman in her forties or fifties with acute or convalescent COVID-19.

CDR3 DNA sequence: TGTGCCAGCACCCCGGGACAACACACCGGGGAGCTGTTTTTT. Protein product: CASTPGQHTGELFF. This sequence joins TRBV6-5 and TRBJ2-2; tentatively, D is TRBD1 (6 bases). V dropped 7 bases and J dropped 3 bases, with 12 bases sitting between them. In germline, CDR1 is MNHEY, CDR2 SVGAGI. This CDR3 spans 14 amino acids.

This rearrangement joins TRBV11-2 to TRBJ2-1, with 7 nucleotides matching TRBD2. V was pared by 4 bases and J by 15 bases, with 6 bases of the junction left unmatched. In germline, CDR1 is SGHAT, CDR2 FQNNGV. The CDR3 runs 11 residues. CDR3 residues: CASSSTSSPFF. The CDR3, as DNA: TGTGCCAGCAGCTCGACTAGCTCTCCGTTCTTC.

The V and J genes are TRBV13 and TRBJ1-2; D might be TRBD1 (5 bases). This CDR3 comprises 15 residues. Germline V gives CDR1 PRHDT, CDR2 FYEKMQ (reference sequence). V lost 5 bases and J 7 bases, leaving 20 bases between the germline ends. The CDR3 nucleotides are TGTGCCAGCAGCGGAGGGGACCGTCGGTTATCTGGCTACACCTTC. This sequence encodes CASSGGDRRLSGYTF.

This rearrangement joins TRBV9 to TRBJ1-4; D possibly corresponds to TRBD1 (5 bases). V lost 0 bases to trimming and J lost 8 bases, with 17 bases between them. The CDR3 length is 16 residues. The germline V gene encodes CDR1 SGDLS and CDR2 YYNGEE. The chain's CDR3 is CASSVGLGGAREKLFF. In DNA form, the CDR3 reads TGTGCCAGCAGCGTAGGGTTGGGAGGGGCTCGGGAAAAACTGTTTTTT.

This chain links TRBV2 with TRBJ1-6; TRBD1 aligns across 8 bases. The CDR3 extends over 16 amino acids. The V segment lost 6 bases and the J segment 0 bases; nucleotides outside the gene matches: 4. Per germline, CDR1 SNHLY and CDR2 FYNNEI. CDR3 in DNA: TGTGCCAGCAGCCTTACAGGGGGCTCCTATAATTCACCCCTCCACTTT. Its protein product is CASSLTGGSYNSPLHF.

V and J are TRBV5-1 and TRBJ1-6, with D tentatively TRBD1 (5 bases). The CDR3 totals 15 residues. The V end lost 3 bases, the J end lost 5 bases, and 12 bases lay between the germline ends. Germline V CDR1 and CDR2: SGHRS, YFSETQ. The CDR3 bases are TGCGCCAGCAGCTCGGGGGAGGGTGATAATTCACCCCTCCACTTT. Amino acids: CASSSGEGDNSPLHF. The full variable domain, with the rest looked up from reference TRBV5-1 and TRBJ1-6, is KAGVTQTPRYLIKTRGQQVTLSCSPISGHRSVSWYQQTPGQGLQFLFEYFSETQRNKGNFPGRFSGRQFSNSRSEMNVSTLELGDSALYLCASSSGEGDNSPLHFGNGTRLTVT.

This chain uses TRBV28 with TRBJ1-2; D gene unclear. The CDR3 runs to 17 residues. Germline-derived CDR1 and CDR2 are MDHEN and SYDVKM. Between the trimmed V and J ends, which lost 6 bases and 2 bases, there was a span of 22 bases. Here the CDR3 DNA reads TGTGCCAGCAGGAAAGGCAGGATGTCCCGGTCGAACTATGGCTACACCTTC. Translated, it gives CASRKGRMSRSNYGYTF.

The V gene is TRBV4-3, the J gene TRBJ1-2; no clear D gene. CDR3 length: 13 amino acids. V was trimmed by 0 bases and J by 7 bases, leaving 9 bases between them. Germline CDR1 and CDR2: LGHNA and YSLEER. For the CDR3, the DNA is TGCGCCAGCAGCCAAGATGATGGCCTTGGCTACACCTTC. This codes for CASSQDDGLGYTF.

A single count supports this clone. J is TRBJ2-1 and V is TRBV11-2, with D possibly being TRBD2 (6 bases). The CDR3 totals 16 residues. Trimming took off 4 bases at V and 10 bases at J, with 23 bases between the two ends. CDR1 is SGHAT and CDR2 is FQNNGV in the germline V gene. The CDR3 loop reads CASSSTRGAGYQEQFF. The CDR3 bases are TGTGCCAGCAGCTCCACCCGAGGGGCGGGGTATCAGGAGCAGTTCTTC.

This sequence joins TRBV6-5 and TRBJ1-2; a weak D match, TRBD1 (5 bases). The CDR3 extends over 14 amino acids. The germline CDR1 and CDR2 sequences are MNHEY and SVGAGI. V was pared by 6 bases and J by 4 bases, with 15 bases between. In nucleotides, the CDR3 is TGTGCCAGCAGCGGCCGCGGACATGTCTATGGCTACACCTTC. It codes for CASSGRGHVYGYTF.